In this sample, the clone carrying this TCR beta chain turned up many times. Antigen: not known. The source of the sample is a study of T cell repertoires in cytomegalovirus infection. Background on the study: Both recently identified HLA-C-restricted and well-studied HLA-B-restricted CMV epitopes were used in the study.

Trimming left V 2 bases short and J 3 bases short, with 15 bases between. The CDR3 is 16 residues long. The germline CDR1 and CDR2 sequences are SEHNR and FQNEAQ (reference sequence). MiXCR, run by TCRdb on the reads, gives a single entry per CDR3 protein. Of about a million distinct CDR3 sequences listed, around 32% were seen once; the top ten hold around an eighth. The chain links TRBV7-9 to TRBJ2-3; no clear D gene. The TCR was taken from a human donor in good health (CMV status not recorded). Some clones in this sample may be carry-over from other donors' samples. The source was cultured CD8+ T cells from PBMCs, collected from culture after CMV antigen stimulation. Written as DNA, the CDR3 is TGTGCCAGCAGCTTAATGGAAAACATTTGGACAGATACGCAGTATTTT. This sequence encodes CASSLMENIWTDTQYF.